A selection of T cell receptor beta chains follows, all from one sample in a study of glioma-infiltrating T cells. One entry per CDR3 protein results from TCRdb running MiXCR on the multiplex PCR reads. The sample consists of 300,000 to 450,000 distinct CDR3 sequences, approximately 42% of them appearing once. The sequenced material came from glioma tissue, nonneoplastic brain tissue, or PBMCs (not recorded which). These receptors all come from a human donor with low-grade glioma or glioblastoma, undergoing nonglioma brain surgery, or in good health (not recorded which). Both conserved end residues are part of each CDR3. Fields, in order: D gene, clone size, J gene, V gene, CDR3 protein, CDR3 DNA. D genes are given only for firm matches. Where a row states a size, it is once, few, many or the class of an expanded clone; other rows omit it.

>TRBD1|few|TRBJ1-3|TRBV7-6
CASSPGGARTGNTIYF
TGTGCCAGCAGCCCAGGGGGCGCAAGGACAGGAAACACCATATATTTT
>TRBD1|once|TRBJ2-2|TRBV4-2
CASRHTGAPNTGELFF
TGTGCCAGCAGACACACAGGGGCCCCGAACACCGGGGAGCTGTTTTTT
>TRBD1|.|TRBJ1-5|TRBV20-1
CSATTGGFNQPQHF
TGCAGTGCGACAACAGGGGGATTCAATCAGCCCCAGCATTTT
>.|.|TRBJ2-7|TRBV4-2
CASSESVSGVPYEQYF
TGTGCCAGCAGCGAAAGCGTTAGCGGTGTTCCCTACGAGCAGTACTTC
>.|.|TRBJ1-1|TRBV18
CASSVDLNTEAFF
TGTGCCAGCTCTGTCGACCTGAACACTGAAGCTTTCTTT
>TRBD2|many|TRBJ2-5|TRBV25-1
CASSEPSGGEQETQYF
TGTGCCAGCAGTGAGCCTAGCGGGGGTGAGCAAGAGACCCAGTACTTC
>.|once|TRBJ1-1|TRBV5-6
CASSVQPMEEAFF
TGTGCCAGCAGCGTGCAGCCTATGGAGGAAGCTTTCTTT
>TRBD1|.|TRBJ2-2|TRBV28
CASRTTGSNGELFF
TGTGCCAGCAGGACGACAGGGTCGAACGGGGAGCTGTTTTTT
>.|many|TRBJ2-1|TRBV28
CASSSLPGLRDEQFF
TGTGCCAGCAGTTCCTTGCCAGGGTTACGGGATGAGCAGTTCTTC
>TRBD1|many|TRBJ1-2|TRBV6-2/TRBV6-3
CASTETGTGYTF
TGTGCCAGCACCGAGACAGGGACGGGCTACACCTTC
>TRBD1|few|TRBJ1-5|TRBV20-1
CSATRQGLYSNQPQHF
TGCAGTGCCACCCGACAGGGGCTATATAGCAATCAGCCCCAGCATTTT
>.|.|TRBJ2-5|TRBV7-9
CASSSLGWETQYF
TGTGCCAGCAGCTCTCTAGGTTGGGAGACCCAGTACTTC
>.|few|TRBJ2-1|TRBV7-2
CASSTGFISYNEQFF
TGTGCCAGCAGCACCGGTTTTATCTCCTACAATGAGCAGTTCTTC